This T cell receptor (beta chain) was identified during a study of control samples from healthy donors and cancer patients. Profiled with immunoSEQ multiplex PCR; TCRdb holds only in-frame clones, not every one. The data show about 39,000 clones, 83% seen once. The sequencing sample was made of PBMCs. This sequence originates from an older woman with lung cancer.

CDR3 in amino acids: CASSRDISNQPQHF. The CDR3 DNA is TGTGCCAGCAGCCGGGACATCTCGAATCAGCCCCAGCATTTT. The chain couples TRBV7-9 to TRBJ1-5; a weak D match, TRBD1 (6 bases). Trimming removed 5 bases at V and 4 bases at J, with 12 bases between. Germline assignment: CDR1 SEHNR and CDR2 FQNEAQ (reference sequence). This CDR3 is 14 amino acids long.